This TCR beta chain was obtained from a study of OX40 agonist ivuxolimab in advanced cancers. Measured with immunoSEQ multiplex PCR; TCRdb has only the in-frame clones, and not every one. Of roughly 43,000 clones in the sample, 80% to 90% were seen once. This CDR3 is 13 amino acids long. Trimming pared 3 bases from V and 2 bases from J, leaving 4 bases between. Germline CDR1 is ENHRY and CDR2 is SYGVKD. V is TRBV10-3 and J is TRBJ2-2; no definite D call. Sample: CD4+ or CD8+ T cells sorted from blood, taken in a trial of the OX40 agonist ivuxolimab. This sequence was found in an adult with an advanced solid tumor such as melanoma, head and neck, liver or kidney cancer. CDR3 nucleotides: TGTGCCATCAGTGACCTAAACACCGGGGAGCTGTTTTTT. This translates into CAISDLNTGELFF.